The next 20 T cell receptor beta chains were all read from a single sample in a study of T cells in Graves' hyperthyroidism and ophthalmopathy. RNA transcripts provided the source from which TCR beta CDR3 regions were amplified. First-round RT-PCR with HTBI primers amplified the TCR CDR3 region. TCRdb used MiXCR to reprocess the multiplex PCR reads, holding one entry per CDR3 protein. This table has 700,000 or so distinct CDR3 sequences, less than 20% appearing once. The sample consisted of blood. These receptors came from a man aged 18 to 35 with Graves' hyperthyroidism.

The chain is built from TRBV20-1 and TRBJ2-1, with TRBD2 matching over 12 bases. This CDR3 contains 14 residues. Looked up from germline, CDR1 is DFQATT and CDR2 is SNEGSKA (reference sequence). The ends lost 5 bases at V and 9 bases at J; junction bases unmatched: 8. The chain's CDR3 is CSAPLAGGPLEQFF. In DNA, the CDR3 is TGCAGTGCTCCCCTAGCGGGAGGGCCTCTTGAGCAGTTCTTC.

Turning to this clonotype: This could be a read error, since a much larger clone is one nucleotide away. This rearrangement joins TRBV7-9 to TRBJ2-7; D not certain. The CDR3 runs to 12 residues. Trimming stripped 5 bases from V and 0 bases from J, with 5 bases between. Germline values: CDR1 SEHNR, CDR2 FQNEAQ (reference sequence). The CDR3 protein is CASSALSYEQYF. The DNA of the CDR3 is TGTGCCAGCAGCGCCCTCTCCTACGAGCAGTACTTC.

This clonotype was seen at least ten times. In DNA form, the CDR3 reads TGTGCCAGCAGTTACTCGACCTCTACAGGGCAATGGACTGAAGCTTTCTTT. Translation gives CASSYSTSTGQWTEAFF. J is TRBJ1-1 and V is TRBV6-5; the D gene is possibly TRBD1 (6 bases). The CDR3 loop spans 17 amino acids. The germline V gene encodes CDR1 MNHEY and CDR2 SVGAGI. The V end lost 0 bases, the J end lost 5 bases, and 19 bases lay between the germline ends.

CDR3 region: CSVGGSVAGANVLTF. In nucleotides, the CDR3 is TGCAGCGTGGGGGGGTCGGTAGCTGGGGCCAACGTCCTGACTTTC. V and J are TRBV29-1 and TRBJ2-6, with 7 bases identical to TRBD2. Trimming at V came to 6 bases and at J to 2 bases, leaving 7 bases not matched to a gene. CDR3 size: 15 residues. Germline lookup yields CDR1 SQVTM and CDR2 ANQGSEA.

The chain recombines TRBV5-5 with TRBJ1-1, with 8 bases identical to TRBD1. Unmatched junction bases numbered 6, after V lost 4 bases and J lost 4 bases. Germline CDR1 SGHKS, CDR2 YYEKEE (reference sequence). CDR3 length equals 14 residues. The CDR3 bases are TGTGCCAGCAGCCCGACAGGGGTTCGCACTGAAGCTTTCTTT. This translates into CASSPTGVRTEAFF.

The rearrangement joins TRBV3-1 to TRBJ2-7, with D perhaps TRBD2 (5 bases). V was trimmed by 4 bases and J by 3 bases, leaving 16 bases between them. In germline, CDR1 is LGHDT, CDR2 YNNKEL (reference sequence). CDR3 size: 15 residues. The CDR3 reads CASSRQLDWGYEQYF. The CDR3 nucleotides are TGTGCCAGCAGCCGCCAACTAGACTGGGGCTACGAGCAGTACTTC.

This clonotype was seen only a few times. This CDR3 reads CASSKGVDTEAFF. DNA for the CDR3: TGTGCCAGCAGCAAGGGGGTGGACACTGAAGCTTTCTTT. The chain is built from TRBV14 and TRBJ1-1, with D possibly being TRBD1 (6 bases). CDR1 SGHDN and CDR2 FVKESK come from the germline V gene. V gave up 5 bases and J gave up 3 bases, with 10 bases separating them. This CDR3 has 13 residues.

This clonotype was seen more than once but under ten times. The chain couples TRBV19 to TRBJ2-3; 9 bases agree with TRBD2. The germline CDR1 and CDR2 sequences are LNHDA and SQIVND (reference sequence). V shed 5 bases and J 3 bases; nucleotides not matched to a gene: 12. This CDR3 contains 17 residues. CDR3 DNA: TGTGCCAGTAGTCCCCCCCCGGGGCTAGCGGGAACAGATACGCAGTATTTT. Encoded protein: CASSPPPGLAGTDTQYF.

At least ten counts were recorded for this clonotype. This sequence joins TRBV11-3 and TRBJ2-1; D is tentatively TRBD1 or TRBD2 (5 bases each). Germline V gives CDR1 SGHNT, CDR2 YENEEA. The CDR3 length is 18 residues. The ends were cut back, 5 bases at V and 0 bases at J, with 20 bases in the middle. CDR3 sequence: CASSPLGTSSSSYNEQFF. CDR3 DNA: TGTGCCAGCAGCCCTCTCGGGACCTCCTCGAGCTCCTACAATGAGCAGTTCTTC.

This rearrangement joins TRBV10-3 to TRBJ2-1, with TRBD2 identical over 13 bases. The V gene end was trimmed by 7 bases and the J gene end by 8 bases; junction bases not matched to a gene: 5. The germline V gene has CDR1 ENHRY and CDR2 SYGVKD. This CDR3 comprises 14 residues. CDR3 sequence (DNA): TGTGCCATCAACACAGGACTAGCGGGAGATGAGCAGTTCTTC. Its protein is CAINTGLAGDEQFF.

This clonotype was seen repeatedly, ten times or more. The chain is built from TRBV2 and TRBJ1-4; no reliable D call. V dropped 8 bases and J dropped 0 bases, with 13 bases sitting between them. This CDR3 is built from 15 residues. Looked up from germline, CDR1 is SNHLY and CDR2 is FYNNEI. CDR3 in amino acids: CASEDPGATNEKLFF. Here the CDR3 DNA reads TGTGCCAGCGAAGACCCTGGCGCAACTAATGAAAAACTGTTTTTT.

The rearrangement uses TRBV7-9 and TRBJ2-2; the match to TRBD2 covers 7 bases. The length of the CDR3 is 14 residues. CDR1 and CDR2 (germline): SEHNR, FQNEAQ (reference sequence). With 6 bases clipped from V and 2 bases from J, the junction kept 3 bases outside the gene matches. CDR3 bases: TGTGCCAGCAGATTGACTAGCAACACCGGGGAGCTGTTTTTT. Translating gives CASRLTSNTGELFF.

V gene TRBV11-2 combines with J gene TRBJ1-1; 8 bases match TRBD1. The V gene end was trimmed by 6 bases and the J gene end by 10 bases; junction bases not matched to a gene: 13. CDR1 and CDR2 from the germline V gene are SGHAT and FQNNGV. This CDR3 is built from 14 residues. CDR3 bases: TGTGCCAGCAGTTCGGACAGGGTGGTGCCTGCAGCTTTCTTT. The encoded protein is CASSSDRVVPAAFF.

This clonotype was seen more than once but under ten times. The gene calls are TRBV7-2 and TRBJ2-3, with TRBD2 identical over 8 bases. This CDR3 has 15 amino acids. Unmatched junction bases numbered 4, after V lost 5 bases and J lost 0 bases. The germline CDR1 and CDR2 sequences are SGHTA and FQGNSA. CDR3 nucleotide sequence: TGTGCCAGCAGCCCTAGCGGGCTAAGCACAGATACGCAGTATTTT. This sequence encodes CASSPSGLSTDTQYF.

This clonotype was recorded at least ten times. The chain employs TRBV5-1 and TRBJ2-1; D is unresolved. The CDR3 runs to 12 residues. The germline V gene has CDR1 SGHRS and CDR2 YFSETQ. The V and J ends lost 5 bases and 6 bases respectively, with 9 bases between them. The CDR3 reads CASRGAANEQFF. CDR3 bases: TGCGCCAGCAGGGGTGCGGCCAATGAGCAGTTCTTC.

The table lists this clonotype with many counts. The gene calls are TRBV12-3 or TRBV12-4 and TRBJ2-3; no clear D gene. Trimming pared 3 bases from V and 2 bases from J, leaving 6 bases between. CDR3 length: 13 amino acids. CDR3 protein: CASSLLHTDTQYF. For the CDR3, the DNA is TGTGCCAGCAGTTTGCTCCACACAGATACGCAGTATTTT.

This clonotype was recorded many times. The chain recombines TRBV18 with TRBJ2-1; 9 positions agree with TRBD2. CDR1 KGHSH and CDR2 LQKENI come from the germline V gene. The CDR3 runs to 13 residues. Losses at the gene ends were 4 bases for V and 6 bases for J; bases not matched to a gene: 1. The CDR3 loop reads CASSQTSGNEQFF. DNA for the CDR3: TGTGCCAGCTCACAGACTAGCGGCAATGAGCAGTTCTTC.

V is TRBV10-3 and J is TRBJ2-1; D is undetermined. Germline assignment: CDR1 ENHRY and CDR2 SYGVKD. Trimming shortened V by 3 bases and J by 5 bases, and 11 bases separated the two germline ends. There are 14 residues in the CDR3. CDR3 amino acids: CAISERSNNNEQFF. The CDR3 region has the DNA TGTGCCATCAGTGAACGCAGTAATAACAATGAGCAGTTCTTC.

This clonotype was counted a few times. CDR3 bases: TGCGCCAGCAGCTTGGCAGCTGGACCTTTAGCCAAAAACATTCAGTACTTC. It is translated as CASSLAAGPLAKNIQYF. The chain employs TRBV5-1 and TRBJ2-4, with D unclear. Trimming took 0 bases from V and 0 from J, leaving 13 bases between them. This CDR3 has 17 amino acids. In germline, CDR1 is SGHRS, CDR2 YFSETQ.

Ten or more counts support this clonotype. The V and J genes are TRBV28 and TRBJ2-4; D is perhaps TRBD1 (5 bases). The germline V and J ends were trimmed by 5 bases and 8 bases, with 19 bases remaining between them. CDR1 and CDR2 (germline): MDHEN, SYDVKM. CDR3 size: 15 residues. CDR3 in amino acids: CASSGAQRKKDIQYF. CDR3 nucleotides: TGTGCCAGCAGTGGGGCACAGAGAAAGAAAGACATTCAGTACTTC.